A selection of T cell receptor beta chains follows, all from one sample in a study of T cells in Graves' hyperthyroidism and ophthalmopathy. TCRdb called the multiplex PCR reads again in MiXCR, with one record for every CDR3 protein. Of over 500,000 distinct CDR3 sequences in the sample, 16% are singletons; the top ten hold around 32%. The specimen was blood. These receptors came from a woman aged 25 to 39 with Graves' ophthalmopathy. Each CDR3 is given with its conserved first and last residue. Fields, in order: clone size, D gene, V gene, J gene, CDR3 protein, CDR3 DNA. A D gene is named only where the DNA matches it firmly. For some rows the clone size is stated as once, few or many, or as a class when expanded; others skip it.

size: many; D: TRBD1; V: TRBV5-6; J: TRBJ1-2; CDR3: CASSLEGTGVWNYGYTF; DNA: TGTGCCAGCAGCTTGGAGGGGACAGGGGTTTGGAACTATGGCTACACCTTC
size: many; D: .; V: TRBV28; J: TRBJ1-2; CDR3: CASSPYTYGYTF; DNA: TGTGCCAGCAGTCCTTACACCTATGGCTACACCTTC
size: many; D: TRBD1; V: TRBV28; J: TRBJ1-2; CDR3: CASSPNYYRGYGYTF; DNA: TGTGCCAGCAGTCCGAATTATTACAGGGGGTATGGCTACACCTTC
size: many; D: .; V: TRBV28; J: TRBJ1-6; CDR3: CASTPEGHYNSPLHF; DNA: TGTGCCAGCACCCCTGAGGGACACTATAATTCACCCCTCCACTTT
size: many; D: .; V: TRBV2; J: TRBJ2-7; CDR3: CASRGARYQAYEQYF; DNA: TGTGCCAGCAGGGGCGCCCGTTACCAAGCCTACGAGCAGTACTTC
size: once; D: .; V: TRBV7-3; J: TRBJ1-1; CDR3: CASSQDPDGNTEAFF; DNA: TGCGCCAGCAGCCAAGATCCGGACGGGAACACTGAAGCTTTCTTT
size: few; D: .; V: TRBV19; J: TRBJ1-4; CDR3: CASSKTGKSEKLFF; DNA: TGTGCCAGTAGTAAAACCGGGAAAAGTGAAAAACTGTTTTTT
size: few; D: TRBD2; V: TRBV6-1; J: TRBJ2-1; CDR3: CASRPSSGVYNEQFF; DNA: TGTGCCAGCAGACCCTCTAGCGGCGTCTACAATGAGCAGTTCTTC
size: .; D: .; V: TRBV28; J: TRBJ2-7; CDR3: CATLAVLHEQYF; DNA: TGTGCCACTTTAGCGGTACTCCACGAGCAGTACTTC
size: .; D: .; V: TRBV4-1; J: TRBJ2-5; CDR3: CASSQEGAGRRETQYF; DNA: TGCGCCAGCAGCCAAGAGGGCGCGGGAAGACGGGAGACCCAGTACTTC
size: .; D: TRBD1; V: TRBV10-3; J: TRBJ2-7; CDR3: CAISELGTEAHEQYF; DNA: TGTGCCATCAGTGAGCTGGGGACAGAAGCCCACGAGCAGTACTTC
size: many; D: .; V: TRBV11-2; J: TRBJ2-3; CDR3: CASSYRDFTQYF; DNA: TGTGCCAGCAGCTACCGGGACTTCACGCAGTATTTT
size: .; D: .; V: TRBV7-3; J: TRBJ1-2; CDR3: CASIESGPPHQYGYTF; DNA: TGTGCCAGCATCGAATCGGGACCCCCCCACCAATATGGCTACACCTTC
size: few; D: .; V: TRBV19; J: TRBJ1-5; CDR3: CASSTRWIGNQPQHF; DNA: TGTGCCAGTAGTACTAGATGGATTGGCAATCAGCCCCAGCATTTT
size: .; D: TRBD1; V: TRBV5-1; J: TRBJ1-2; CDR3: CASSSVLGTGNGYTF; DNA: TGCGCCAGCAGCTCGGTACTCGGGACAGGGAATGGCTACACCTTC
size: many; D: .; V: TRBV12-3/TRBV12-4; J: TRBJ2-2; CDR3: CASSLPFQMNTGELFF; DNA: TGTGCCAGCAGTTTACCTTTCCAGATGAACACCGGGGAGCTGTTTTTT
size: once; D: .; V: TRBV20-1; J: TRBJ2-3; CDR3: CSARDLETRDTDTQYF; DNA: TGCAGTGCTAGAGATCTGGAGACAAGAGACACAGATACGCAGTATTTT
size: many; D: .; V: TRBV11-2; J: TRBJ1-1; CDR3: CASSLDVWADKAFF; DNA: TGTGCCAGCAGCTTAGATGTCTGGGCCGATAAAGCTTTCTTT
size: many; D: TRBD2; V: TRBV5-1; J: TRBJ2-1; CDR3: CASSSKTYGLAGGVGVNEQFF; DNA: TGCGCCAGCAGCTCAAAAACGTATGGACTAGCGGGAGGGGTTGGGGTCAATGAGCAGTTCTTC
size: many; D: TRBD1; V: TRBV5-1; J: TRBJ2-1; CDR3: CASSLRSGTGVLDEQFF; DNA: TGCGCCAGCAGCTTGCGTTCCGGGACAGGGGTTTTGGATGAGCAGTTCTTC
size: many; D: .; V: TRBV20-1; J: TRBJ2-5; CDR3: CSAGRDQTQYF; DNA: TGCAGTGCTGGTAGAGACCAGACCCAGTACTTC
size: many; D: .; V: TRBV2; J: TRBJ2-3; CDR3: CASSDDDPRDTQYF; DNA: TGTGCCAGCAGTGATGACGACCCTCGGGATACGCAGTATTTT
size: many; D: .; V: TRBV18; J: TRBJ1-2; CDR3: CASSPGENYGYTF; DNA: TGTGCCAGCTCACCAGGGGAGAACTATGGCTACACCTTC
size: many; D: .; V: TRBV20-1; J: TRBJ2-3; CDR3: CSAGPPSTDTQYF; DNA: TGCAGTGCAGGGCCCCCCAGCACAGATACGCAGTATTTT
size: .; D: .; V: TRBV7-8; J: TRBJ2-7; CDR3: CASSLDSGPAYEQYF; DNA: TGTGCCAGCAGCTTAGACTCTGGACCTGCCTACGAGCAGTACTTC
size: many; D: .; V: TRBV28; J: TRBJ2-7; CDR3: CASSPRETAYEQYF; DNA: TGTGCCAGCAGCCCCAGGGAGACGGCCTACGAGCAGTACTTC
size: few; D: TRBD1; V: TRBV18; J: TRBJ2-7; CDR3: CASSPSEGANYEQYF; DNA: TGTGCCAGCTCACCAAGTGAGGGGGCCAACTACGAGCAGTACTTC
size: .; D: .; V: TRBV19; J: TRBJ1-2; CDR3: CASKDSAPRGYTF; DNA: TGTGCCAGTAAAGACAGCGCCCCTCGGGGCTACACCTTC
size: many; D: .; V: TRBV7-2; J: TRBJ1-1; CDR3: CASSLPETGNTEAFF; DNA: TGTGCCAGCAGCTTACCCGAGACAGGGAACACTGAAGCTTTCTTT
size: many; D: TRBD1; V: TRBV6-1; J: TRBJ1-4; CDR3: CASGDRGEDEKLFF; DNA: TGTGCCAGCGGGGACAGGGGAGAGGACGAAAAACTGTTTTTT
size: few; D: .; V: TRBV14; J: TRBJ2-7; CDR3: CASSHSGTARDYEQYF; DNA: TGTGCCAGCAGCCACAGCGGGACAGCTCGCGACTACGAGCAGTACTTC
size: many; D: .; V: TRBV20-1; J: TRBJ2-7; CDR3: CSARDGPFSYEQYF; DNA: TGCAGTGCTAGAGATGGGCCCTTCTCCTACGAGCAGTACTTC